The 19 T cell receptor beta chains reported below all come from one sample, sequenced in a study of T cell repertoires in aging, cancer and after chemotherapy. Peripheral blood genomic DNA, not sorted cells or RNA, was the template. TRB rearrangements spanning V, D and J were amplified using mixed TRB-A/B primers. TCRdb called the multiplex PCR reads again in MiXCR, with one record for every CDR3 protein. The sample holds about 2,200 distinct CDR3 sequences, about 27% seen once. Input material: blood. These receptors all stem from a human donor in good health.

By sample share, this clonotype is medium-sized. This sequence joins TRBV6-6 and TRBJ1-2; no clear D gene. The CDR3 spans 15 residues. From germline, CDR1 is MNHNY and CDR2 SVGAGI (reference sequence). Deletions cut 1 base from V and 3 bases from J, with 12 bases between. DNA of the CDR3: TGTGCCAGCAGTTACTTGCAGCAAAACTACTATGGCTACACCTTC. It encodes CASSYLQQNYYGYTF.

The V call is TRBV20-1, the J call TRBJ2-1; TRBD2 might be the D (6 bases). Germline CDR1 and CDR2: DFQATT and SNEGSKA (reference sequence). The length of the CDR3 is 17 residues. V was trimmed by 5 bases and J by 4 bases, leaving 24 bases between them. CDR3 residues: CSAGEGRREGEYNEQFF. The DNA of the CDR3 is TGCAGTGCTGGTGAGGGGAGGAGGGAAGGGGAGTACAATGAGCAGTTCTTC.

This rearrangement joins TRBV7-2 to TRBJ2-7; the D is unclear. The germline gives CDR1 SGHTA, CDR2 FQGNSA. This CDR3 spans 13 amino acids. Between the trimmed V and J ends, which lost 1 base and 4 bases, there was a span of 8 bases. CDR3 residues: CASSLGYQYEQYF. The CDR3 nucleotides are TGTGCCAGCAGCTTAGGATACCAGTACGAGCAGTACTTC.

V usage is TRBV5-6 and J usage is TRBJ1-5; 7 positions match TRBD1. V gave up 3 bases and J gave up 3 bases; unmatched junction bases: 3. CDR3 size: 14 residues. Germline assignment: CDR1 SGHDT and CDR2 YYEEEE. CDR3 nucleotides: TGTGCCAGCAGCTCAGGACAGGCCAATCAGCCCCAGCATTTT. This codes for CASSSGQANQPQHF.

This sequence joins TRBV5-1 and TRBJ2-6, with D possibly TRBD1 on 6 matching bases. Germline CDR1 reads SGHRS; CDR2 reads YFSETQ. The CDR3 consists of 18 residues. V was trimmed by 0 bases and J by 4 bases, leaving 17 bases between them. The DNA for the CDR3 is TGCGCCAGCAGCTTGGAGGGGCCAGGGGTTCCCGGGGCCAACGTCCTGACTTTC. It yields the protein CASSLEGPGVPGANVLTF.

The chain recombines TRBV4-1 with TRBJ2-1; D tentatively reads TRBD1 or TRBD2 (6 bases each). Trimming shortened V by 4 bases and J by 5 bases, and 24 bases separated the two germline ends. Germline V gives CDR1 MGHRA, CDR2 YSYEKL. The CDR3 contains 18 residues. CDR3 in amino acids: CASSPPWGKRGPNNEQFF. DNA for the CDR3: TGCGCCAGCAGCCCCCCTTGGGGTAAACGGGGGCCTAACAATGAGCAGTTCTTC.

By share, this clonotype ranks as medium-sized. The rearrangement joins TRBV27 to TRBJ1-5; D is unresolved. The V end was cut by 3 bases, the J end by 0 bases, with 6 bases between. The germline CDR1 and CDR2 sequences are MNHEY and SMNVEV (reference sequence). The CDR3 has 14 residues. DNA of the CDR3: TGTGCCAGCAGTTTCCGGGATAGCAATCAGCCCCAGCATTTT. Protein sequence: CASSFRDSNQPQHF.

CDR3: CSAIKDRELRKSYEQYF. CDR3 DNA sequence: TGCAGTGCTATTAAGGACAGGGAGCTCAGGAAGTCCTACGAGCAGTACTTC. This chain uses TRBV20-1 with TRBJ2-7, with 8 bases matching TRBD1. CDR1 and CDR2 (germline): DFQATT, SNEGSKA (reference sequence). Trimming at V came to 4 bases and at J to 1 base, leaving 15 bases not matched to a gene. The CDR3 is 17 residues long.

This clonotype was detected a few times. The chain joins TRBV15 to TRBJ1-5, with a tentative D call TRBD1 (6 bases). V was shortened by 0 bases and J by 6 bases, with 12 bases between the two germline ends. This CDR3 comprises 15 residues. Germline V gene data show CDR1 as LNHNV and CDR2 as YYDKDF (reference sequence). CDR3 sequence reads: CATSRDLRGAQPQHF. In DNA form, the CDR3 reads TGTGCCACCAGCAGAGATCTCAGGGGAGCTCAGCCCCAGCATTTT.

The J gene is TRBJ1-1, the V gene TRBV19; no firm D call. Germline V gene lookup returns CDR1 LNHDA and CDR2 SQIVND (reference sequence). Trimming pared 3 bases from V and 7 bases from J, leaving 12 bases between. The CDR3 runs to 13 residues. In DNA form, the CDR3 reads TGTGCCAGTAGTATTGGCAGCGAAGTTGAAGCTTTCTTT. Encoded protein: CASSIGSEVEAFF.

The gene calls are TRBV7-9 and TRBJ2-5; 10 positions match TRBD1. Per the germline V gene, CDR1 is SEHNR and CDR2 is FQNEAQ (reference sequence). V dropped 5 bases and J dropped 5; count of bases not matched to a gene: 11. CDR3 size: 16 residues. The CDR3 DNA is TGTGCCAGCAGCCCCCCCGACAGGGGGCAACGGGAGACCCAGTACTTC. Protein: CASSPPDRGQRETQYF.

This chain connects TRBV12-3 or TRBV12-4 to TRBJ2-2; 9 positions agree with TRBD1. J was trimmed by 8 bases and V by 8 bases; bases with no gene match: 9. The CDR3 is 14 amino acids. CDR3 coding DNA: TGTGCCAGCCTCAAGGACAGGGGTTCGGGGGAGCTGTTTTTT. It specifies CASLKDRGSGELFF.

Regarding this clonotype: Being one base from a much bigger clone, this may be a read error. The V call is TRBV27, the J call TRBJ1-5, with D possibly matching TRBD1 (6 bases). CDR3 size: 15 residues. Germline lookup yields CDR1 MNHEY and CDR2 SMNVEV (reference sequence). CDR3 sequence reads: CASSSTGSGNHPQHF. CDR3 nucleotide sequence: TGTGCCAGCAGTTCTACAGGGTCGGGCAATCACCCCCAGCATTTT.

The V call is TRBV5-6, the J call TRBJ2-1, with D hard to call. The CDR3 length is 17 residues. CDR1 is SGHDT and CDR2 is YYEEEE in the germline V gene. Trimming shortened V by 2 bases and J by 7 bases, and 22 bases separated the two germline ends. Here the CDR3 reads CASSLTMGSISGNEQFF. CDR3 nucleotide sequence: TGTGCCAGCAGCTTAACTATGGGCAGCATATCAGGTAATGAGCAGTTCTTC.

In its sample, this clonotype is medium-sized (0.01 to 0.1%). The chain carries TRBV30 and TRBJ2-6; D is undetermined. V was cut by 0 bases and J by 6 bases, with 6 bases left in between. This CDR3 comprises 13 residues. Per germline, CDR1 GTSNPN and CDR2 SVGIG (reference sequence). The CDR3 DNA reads TGTGCCTGGAGTGTACAAGTGGCCAACGTCCTGACTTTC. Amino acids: CAWSVQVANVLTF. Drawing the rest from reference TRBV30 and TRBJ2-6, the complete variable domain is SQTIHQWPATLVQPVGSPLSLECTVEGTSNPNLYWYRQAAGRGLQLLFYSVGIGQISSEVPQNLSASRPQDRQFILSSKKLLLSDSGFYLCAWSVQVANVLTFGAGSRLTVL.

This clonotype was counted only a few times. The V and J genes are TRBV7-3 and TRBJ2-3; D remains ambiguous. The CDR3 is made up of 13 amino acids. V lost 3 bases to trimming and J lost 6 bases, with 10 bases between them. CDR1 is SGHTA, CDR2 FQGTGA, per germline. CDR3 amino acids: CASSFLPEDTQYF. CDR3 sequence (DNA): TGTGCCAGCAGCTTCCTCCCTGAGGATACGCAGTATTTT. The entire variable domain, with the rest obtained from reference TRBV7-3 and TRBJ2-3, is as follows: GAGVSQTPSNKVTEKGKYVELRCDPISGHTALYWYRQSLGQGPEFLIYFQGTGAADDSGLPNDRFFAVRPEGSVSTLKIQRTERGDSAVYLCASSFLPEDTQYFGPGTRLTVL.

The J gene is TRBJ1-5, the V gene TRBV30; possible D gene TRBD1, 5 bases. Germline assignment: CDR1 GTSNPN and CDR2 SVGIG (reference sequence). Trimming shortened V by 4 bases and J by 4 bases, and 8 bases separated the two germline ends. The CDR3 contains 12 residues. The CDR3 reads CAWKEGNQPQHF. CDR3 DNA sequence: TGTGCCTGGAAGGAGGGGAATCAGCCCCAGCATTTT.

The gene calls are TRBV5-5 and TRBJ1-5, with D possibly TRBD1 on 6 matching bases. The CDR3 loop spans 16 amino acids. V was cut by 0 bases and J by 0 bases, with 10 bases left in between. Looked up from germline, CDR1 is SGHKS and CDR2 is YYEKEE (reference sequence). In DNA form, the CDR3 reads TGTGCCAGCAGCTTGGCCGTCAGGGGTAGCAATCAGCCCCAGCATTTT. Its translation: CASSLAVRGSNQPQHF.

CDR3 DNA: TGTGCCAGTAAGGACAGGGAGAATGGCTACACCTTC. This translates into CASKDRENGYTF. The V and J genes are TRBV19 and TRBJ1-2, with TRBD1 identical over 8 bases. Germline lookup yields CDR1 LNHDA and CDR2 SQIVND (reference sequence). The CDR3 covers 12 residues. V lost 7 bases and J lost 6; bases outside the gene matches: 4.